The next 27 T cell receptor beta chains were all read from a single sample in a study of graft-versus-host responses after intestinal transplantation. Tissue processing of the graft released intraepithelial and lamina propria lymphocytes from it. The method was immunoSEQ multiplex PCR; TCRdb's version includes in-frame clones alone and lacks a portion of them. The repertoire consists of approximately 17,000 clones, with roughly 84% occurring once and the leading ten covering under 4%. The sequences come from ileum tissue, collected about 86 weeks after intestinal transplantation. These receptors all stem from a human patient who received an intestinal transplant, so some T cells may come from the graft donor.

The V gene is TRBV28, the J gene TRBJ2-3; D is unclear. In germline, CDR1 is MDHEN, CDR2 SYDVKM. Trimming shortened V by 5 bases and J by 0 bases, and 3 bases separated the two germline ends. This CDR3 spans 12 amino acids. CDR3 in amino acids: CASSLSTDTQYF. The CDR3 DNA sequence: TGTGCCAGCAGTCTGAGCACAGATACGCAGTATTTT. The whole variable domain, filled in from reference TRBV28 and TRBJ2-3, reads DVKVTQSSRYLVKRTGEKVFLECVQDMDHENMFWYRQDPGLGLRLIYFSYDVKMKEKGDIPEGYSVSREKKERFSLILESASTNQTSMYLCASSLSTDTQYFGPGTRLTVL.

This clone was found a few times. V gene TRBV6-6 combines with J gene TRBJ1-5; no definite D call. The germline gives CDR1 MNHNY, CDR2 SVGAGI (reference sequence). This CDR3 comprises 15 residues. Between the trimmed V and J ends, which lost 7 bases and 6 bases, there was a span of 19 bases. CDR3 residues: CASTYLSGVGQPQHF. In DNA, the CDR3 is TGTGCCAGCACCTACTTGAGCGGGGTAGGTCAGCCCCAGCATTTT.

The rearrangement links TRBV11-2 to TRBJ1-6; 8 bases agree with TRBD1. From germline, CDR1 is SGHAT and CDR2 FQNNGV. The junction had 7 bases not matched to a gene; V was cut back by 5 bases and J by 10 bases. The CDR3 has 14 amino acids. CDR3 residues: CASSPTGGGSPLHF. CDR3 DNA sequence: TGTGCCAGCAGCCCCACAGGGGGAGGCTCACCCCTCCACTTT.

The CDR3, as DNA: TGTGCCAGCAGCCTCCTTGTTAACTCTCCCACCTACGAGCAGTACTTC. Its translation is CASSLLVNSPTYEQYF. This chain links TRBV7-6 with TRBJ2-7, with D uncertain. The germline CDR1 and CDR2 sequences are SGHVS and FNYEAQ. The CDR3 is made up of 16 amino acids. V gave up 5 bases and J gave up 2 bases, with 19 bases separating them. The variable domain in full, with the rest retrieved from reference TRBV7-6 and TRBJ2-7, is GAGVSQSPRYKVTKRGQDVALRCDPISGHVSLYWYRQALGQGPEFLTYFNYEAQQDKSGLPNDRFSAERPEGSISTLTIQRTEQRDSAMYRCASSLLVNSPTYEQYFGPGTRLTVT.

This clone showed up just a few times. The gene calls are TRBV12-5 and TRBJ1-2; D not certain. The ends were cut back, 2 bases at V and 1 base at J, with 8 bases in the middle. Germline V gives CDR1 LGHNT, CDR2 FRNRAP. This CDR3 has 14 amino acids. The CDR3, as DNA: TGTGCTAGTGGTTTGAGCGGGCGTAACTATGGCTACACCTTC. As protein: CASGLSGRNYGYTF.

The CDR3 reads CASSRVTGELFF. For the CDR3, the DNA is TGTGCCAGCAGCCGGGTCACCGGGGAGCTGTTTTTT. The rearrangement joins TRBV5-8 to TRBJ2-2; D remains unclear. The ends were cut back, 4 bases at V and 4 bases at J, with 5 bases in the middle. This CDR3 contains 12 residues. CDR1 and CDR2 from the germline V gene are SGHTS and YDEGEE.

This chain uses TRBV7-9 with TRBJ2-1; TRBD2 might be the D (6 bases). Germline CDR1 SEHNR, CDR2 FQNEAQ (reference sequence). This CDR3 spans 17 amino acids. V dropped 0 bases and J dropped 10 bases, with 22 bases sitting between them. The CDR3: CASSLAWRAEGLGEQFF. Here the CDR3 DNA reads TGTGCCAGCAGCTTAGCGTGGAGGGCAGAGGGATTAGGGGAGCAGTTCTTC.

The chain is built from TRBV5-4 and TRBJ1-6; no reliable D call. Between the trimmed V and J ends, which lost 0 bases and 4 bases, there was a span of 14 bases. Germline V gene lookup returns CDR1 SGHNT and CDR2 YYREEE (reference sequence). The CDR3 runs 17 residues. In DNA form, the CDR3 reads TGTGCCAGCAGCTTGGGACCCACAAAGGGATATAATTCACCCCTCCACTTT. Protein sequence: CASSLGPTKGYNSPLHF.

This chain uses TRBV28 with TRBJ1-4, with a possible D match to TRBD1 (6 bases). CDR1 is MDHEN, CDR2 SYDVKM, per germline. Trimming removed 1 base from V and 7 bases from J, with 13 bases in between. CDR3 length equals 15 residues. The CDR3 nucleotides are TGTGCCAGCAGTTTATCCAGGGGAGGTGGTGAAAAACTGTTTTTT. Protein product: CASSLSRGGGEKLFF.

The rearrangement uses TRBV29-1 and TRBJ1-1; tentatively, D is TRBD1 (6 bases). V was cut by 5 bases and J by 6 bases, with 10 bases left in between. The CDR3 covers 11 residues. Per the germline V gene, CDR1 is SQVTM and CDR2 is ANQGSEA. In nucleotides, the CDR3 is TGCAGCGTTCTACAGGGTGCTGAAGCTTTCTTT. This gives the protein CSVLQGAEAFF.

The chain joins TRBV5-6 to TRBJ1-1; no definite D call. The germline CDR1 and CDR2 sequences are SGHDT and YYEEEE. Trimming left V 6 bases short and J 4 bases short, with 13 bases between. The CDR3 length is 13 residues. The CDR3 loop reads CASTYLASTEAFF. Written as DNA, the CDR3 is TGTGCCAGCACCTACCTCGCTAGCACTGAAGCTTTCTTT. The full variable domain, rest sourced from reference TRBV5-6 and TRBJ1-1, is DAGVTQSPTHLIKTRGQQVTLRCSPKSGHDTVSWYQQALGQGPQFIFQYYEEEERQRGNFPDRFSGHQFPNYSSELNVNALLLGDSALYLCASTYLASTEAFFGQGTRLTVV.

The chain has TRBV5-6 and TRBJ2-2, with unresolved D. Germline CDR1 is SGHDT and CDR2 is YYEEEE. The germline V and J ends were trimmed by 2 bases and 0 bases, with 5 bases remaining between them. CDR3 length: 14 residues. CDR3: CASSLGTNTGELFF. The CDR3 bases are TGTGCCAGCAGCTTAGGGACGAACACCGGGGAGCTGTTTTTT.

The V call is TRBV18, the J call TRBJ2-7; D ambiguous. V shed 1 base and J shed 7 bases, with 11 bases lying between them. The CDR3 totals 13 residues. The germline CDR1 and CDR2 sequences are KGHSH and LQKENI. CDR3 loop: CASSPQQDGEQYF. In nucleotides, the CDR3 is TGTGCCAGCTCACCACAGCAGGACGGGGAGCAGTACTTC.

The chain is built from TRBV5-1 and TRBJ2-5; D may be TRBD1 or TRBD2 (5 bases each). The J call is uncertain, as TRBJ2-7 better fits the DNA end. The CDR3 consists of 15 residues. Germline V lookup: CDR1 SGHRS, CDR2 YFSETQ. This CDR3 is CASSLESGSSYEQYF. The CDR3 coding sequence is TGCGCCAGCAGCTTGGAGTCAGGGAGCTCCTACGAGCAGTACTTC.

The rearrangement links TRBV6-1 to TRBJ1-5, with 7 nucleotides matching TRBD1. Germline trimming cut 7 bases from V and 0 bases from J; bases unmatched to any gene: 6. This CDR3 is built from 15 residues. In germline, CDR1 is MNHNS, CDR2 SASEGT. The CDR3 coding sequence is TGTGCCAGCATTCCGGGACAGAATAGCAATCAGCCCCAGCATTTT. As protein: CASIPGQNSNQPQHF.

This chain links TRBV6-6 with TRBJ2-3; 12 positions match TRBD1. The CDR3 totals 16 residues. Germline loops: CDR1 MNHNY, CDR2 SVGAGI (reference sequence). Unmatched junction bases numbered 9, after V lost 6 bases and J lost 5 bases. CDR3 residues: CASRAPGQGAEDTQYF. The CDR3 DNA is TGTGCCAGCAGAGCCCCGGGACAGGGGGCGGAAGATACGCAGTATTTT.

The genes are TRBV2 and TRBJ2-7; 7 nucleotides agree with TRBD1. V lost 10 bases to trimming and J lost 3 bases; unmatched junction nucleotides: 18. The length of the CDR3 is 16 residues. CDR1 is SNHLY, CDR2 FYNNEI, per germline. The CDR3 sequence: CATSLDAGTVNYEQYF. The DNA for the CDR3 is TGTGCCACCTCCCTGGACGCCGGGACAGTGAACTACGAGCAGTACTTC.

This chain links TRBV19 with TRBJ2-4; no reliable D call. Germline values: CDR1 LNHDA, CDR2 SQIVND (reference sequence). The ends were cut back, 6 bases at V and 5 bases at J, with 5 bases in the middle. The CDR3 runs 11 residues. CDR3 loop: CASRTENIQYF. In nucleotides, the CDR3 is TGTGCCAGTAGAACAGAAAACATTCAGTACTTC. The full variable domain, its missing parts supplied by reference TRBV19 and TRBJ2-4, is DGGITQSPKYLFRKEGQNVTLSCEQNLNHDAMYWYRQDPGQGLRLIYYSQIVNDFQKGDIAEGYSVSREKKESFPLTVTSAQKNPTAFYLCASRTENIQYFGAGTRLSVL.

V gene TRBV25-1 combines with J gene TRBJ2-3; 9 positions agree with TRBD1. V lost 9 bases and J lost 6; bases outside the gene matches: 10. Germline assignment: CDR1 MGHDK and CDR2 SYGVNS. CDR3 size: 14 residues. The DNA for the CDR3 is TGTGCCAGGAACGACAGGGGGTCCCCGGATACGCAGTATTTT. The encoded protein is CARNDRGSPDTQYF.

V is TRBV5-1 and J is TRBJ2-7; the D gene is possibly TRBD1 (7 bases). This CDR3 is 15 amino acids long. Trimming stripped 4 bases from V and 0 bases from J, with 14 bases between. Germline lookup yields CDR1 SGHRS and CDR2 YFSETQ. The CDR3 sequence is CASSPRDSYSYEQYF. In DNA, the CDR3 is TGCGCCAGCAGCCCGCGGGACAGCTACTCCTACGAGCAGTACTTC.

The gene calls are TRBV5-1 and TRBJ2-5; a weak D match, TRBD2 (6 bases). From germline, CDR1 is SGHRS and CDR2 YFSETQ. CDR3 size: 15 residues. The ends were cut back, 4 bases at V and 2 bases at J, with 15 bases in the middle. CDR3 protein: CASSLVGGPQETQYF. For the CDR3, the DNA is TGCGCCAGCAGCCTGGTCGGGGGACCACAAGAGACCCAGTACTTC.

Here the CDR3 DNA reads TGTGCCAGCAGGAGGACTAGCGGGCTCTACGAGCAGTACTTC. Its translation: CASRRTSGLYEQYF. V gene TRBV28 combines with J gene TRBJ2-7; 11 bases fit TRBD2. CDR3 size: 14 residues. Germline values: CDR1 MDHEN, CDR2 SYDVKM. The junction had 4 bases not matched to a gene; V was cut back by 6 bases and J by 3 bases.

The chain uses TRBV6-1 and TRBJ2-7, with 11 bases identical to TRBD1. There are 15 residues in the CDR3. V lost 5 bases and J lost 7; bases outside the gene matches: 10. Germline CDR1 reads MNHNS; CDR2 reads SASEGT. The CDR3: CASSNRDRGMKEQYF. The CDR3, as DNA: TGTGCCAGCAGTAACCGGGACAGGGGGATGAAAGAGCAGTACTTC.

The rearrangement uses TRBV15 and TRBJ2-5; D uncertain. Trimming left V 0 bases short and J 5 bases short, with 13 bases between. Germline V gives CDR1 LNHNV, CDR2 YYDKDF (reference sequence). CDR3 length: 15 amino acids. The CDR3 spells CATSRDPAARETQYF. CDR3 DNA: TGTGCCACCAGCAGAGATCCGGCGGCCCGGGAGACCCAGTACTTC.

The chain links TRBV25-1 to TRBJ1-6, with a tentative D call TRBD1 (5 bases). V lost 1 base and J 10 bases, leaving 8 bases between the germline ends. The CDR3 is 13 amino acids. CDR1 and CDR2 (germline): MGHDK, SYGVNS. This CDR3 reads CASSESGYSPLHF. In nucleotides, the CDR3 is TGTGCCAGCAGTGAATCAGGGTACTCACCCCTCCACTTT.

The chain employs TRBV7-3 and TRBJ2-7, with TRBD1 identical over 8 bases. From germline, CDR1 is SGHTA and CDR2 FQGTGA. With 3 bases clipped from V and 6 bases from J, the junction kept 4 bases outside the gene matches. The CDR3 extends over 13 amino acids. CDR3 residues: CASSFQGAPEQYF. The CDR3, as DNA: TGTGCCAGCAGCTTCCAGGGGGCGCCCGAGCAGTACTTC. Filled out from reference TRBV7-3 and TRBJ2-7, the complete variable domain reads GAGVSQTPSNKVTEKGKYVELRCDPISGHTALYWYRQSLGQGPEFLIYFQGTGAADDSGLPNDRFFAVRPEGSVSTLKIQRTERGDSAVYLCASSFQGAPEQYFGPGTRLTVT.

The count of this clone is one. The chain is built from TRBV7-8 and TRBJ2-1, with 14 bases that match TRBD2. The V gene's germline CDR1 is SGHVS and CDR2 FQNEAQ. Trimming at V came to 4 bases and at J to 11 bases, leaving 7 bases not matched to a gene. The CDR3 sequence is 15 residues long. This chain's CDR3 is CASSSRTSGGKKQFF. As DNA, the CDR3 is TGTGCCAGCAGCTCACGGACTAGCGGGGGGAAGAAGCAGTTCTTC.